A selection of T cell receptor beta chains follows, all from one sample in a study of cytotoxic CD8 clonotypes in ibrutinib-treated CLL. Method: immunoSEQ multiplex PCR; TCRdb's copy keeps in-frame clones and lacks some. There are fewer than 400,000 clones in the sample; roughly 71% occur only once, and roughly 6% lies in the top ten. Sequenced material: PBMCs, taken after 36 months of ibrutinib treatment. The receptor set was obtained from a human donor with chronic lymphocytic leukemia. The CDR3 runs from the conserved cysteine through the conserved F or W. The order of the fields is clone size, J gene, V gene, D gene, CDR3 protein, CDR3 DNA. A D gene is named only where the DNA matches it firmly. Rows may omit the clone size; those that give it use once, few, many or a size class.

NA	TRBJ1-4	TRBV13	NA	CASSSAGETWTNEKLFF	TGTGCCAGCAGCTCAGCGGGCGAGACCTGGACTAATGAAAAACTGTTTTTT
few	TRBJ1-2	TRBV10-2	NA	CASSGKAYGYTF	TGCGCCAGCAGTGGGAAAGCATATGGCTACACCTTC
NA	TRBJ2-2	TRBV27	TRBD2	CASSLRAGGYTGELFF	TGTGCCAGCAGTTTAAGAGCGGGAGGGTACACCGGGGAGCTGTTTTTT
NA	TRBJ1-1	TRBV27	NA	CASSLYRGGAEAFF	TGTGCCAGCAGTTTATATCGGGGGGGGGCTGAAGCTTTCTTT
NA	TRBJ1-2	TRBV10-3	NA	CAISDSTRDYGYTF	TGTGCCATCAGTGATTCCACACGAGACTATGGCTACACCTTC
NA	TRBJ2-7	TRBV7-7	NA	CASSFNPGDYEQYF	TGTGCCAGCAGCTTTAATCCGGGAGATTACGAGCAGTACTTC
NA	TRBJ2-3	TRBV19	TRBD2	CASSVGGLAGGDTQYF	TGTGCCAGTAGTGTGGGCGGACTAGCGGGAGGAGATACGCAGTATTTT
once	TRBJ2-3	TRBV27	NA	CASSTGTRSTDTQYF	TGTGCCAGCAGCACCGGGACAAGGAGCACAGATACGCAGTATTTT
NA	TRBJ2-5	TRBV29-1	TRBD2	CSVVAGKVYQETQYF	TGCAGCGTTGTAGCGGGTAAAGTCTACCAAGAGACCCAGTACTTC
NA	TRBJ1-5	TRBV12-5	NA	CASGLATYIMPQHF	TGTGCTAGTGGTTTGGCCACCTATATAATGCCCCAGCATTTT
NA	TRBJ2-1	TRBV10-3	TRBD2	CAISEPGRAYRDEQFF	TGTGCCATCAGTGAGCCCGGGAGGGCCTACCGCGATGAGCAGTTCTTC
NA	TRBJ2-7	TRBV6-1	NA	CASSLLGAYEQYF	TGTGCCAGCAGTCTTCTAGGGGCCTACGAGCAGTACTTC
once	TRBJ2-7	TRBV6-1	NA	CASRKVFEKPYEQYF	TGTGCCAGCAGGAAGGTATTCGAGAAACCCTACGAGCAGTACTTC
NA	TRBJ2-5	TRBV25-1	NA	CASSDTTGWALLKETQYF	TGTGCCAGCAGTGACACCACAGGATGGGCTCTTCTCAAAGAGACCCAGTACTTC
NA	TRBJ2-3	TRBV15	NA	CATSRNFRDTQYF	TGTGCCACCAGCAGAAACTTTCGGGATACGCAGTATTTT
once	TRBJ2-5	TRBV7-8	TRBD2	CASSLGASGTRETQYF	TGTGCCAGCAGCTTAGGCGCTAGCGGGACGCGGGAGACCCAGTACTTC
NA	TRBJ2-2	TRBV13	NA	CASSSFTGELFF	TGTGCCAGCAGTTCGTTCACCGGGGAGCTGTTTTTT
few	TRBJ1-2	TRBV9	TRBD1	CASSPEDRVNGYTF	TGTGCCAGCAGCCCGGAGGACAGGGTCAATGGCTACACCTTC
NA	TRBJ2-3	TRBV5-1	NA	CASSATHTDTQYF	TGCGCCAGCAGCGCGACCCACACAGATACGCAGTATTTT
few	TRBJ1-2	TRBV29-1	TRBD1	CSVPDRDRGNYGYTF	TGCAGCGTTCCGGACAGGGATAGGGGCAACTATGGCTACACCTTC
NA	TRBJ1-1	TRBV7-9	NA	CASSALWTTEAFF	TGTGCCAGCAGCGCCCTCTGGACAACTGAAGCTTTCTTT
once	TRBJ2-7	TRBV9	TRBD2	CASSVYSGGNFDEQYF	TGTGCCAGCAGCGTCTATAGCGGGGGGAATTTCGACGAGCAGTACTTC
NA	TRBJ2-7	TRBV4-3	TRBD2	CASSQAGGIPRDF	TGCGCCAGCAGCCAAGCGGGAGGGATCCCCAGGGACTTC